This T cell receptor beta chain originates from a study of early T cells in non-severe SARS-CoV-2 infection. On the study more broadly: The sequenced material was bulk RNA from unsorted whole blood, and its chains were unpaired.

Germline CDR1 is LNHDA and CDR2 is SQIVND (reference sequence). The CDR3 extends over 17 amino acids. After removal of 0 bases from V and 3 bases from J, the junction contained 6 bases not matched to a gene. The table lists this clonotype with a few counts. TCRdb called the 5' RACE reads again in MiXCR, with one record for every CDR3 protein. Of fewer than 55,000 distinct CDR3 sequences listed, less than 9.5% are singletons. The specimen sequenced was whole blood. V gene TRBV19 combines with J gene TRBJ2-4, with 9 bases aligning to TRBD1. The clonotype was recovered from an adult who was a healthcare worker with PCR-confirmed SARS-CoV-2 infection or an uninfected control (not recorded which). The CDR3 DNA follows: TGTGCCAGTAGTATAGAGAGACAGGGGGTAGGCAAAAACATTCAGTACTTC. This translates into CASSIERQGVGKNIQYF.